What follows are 20 T cell receptor beta chains derived from one specimen sequenced in a study of T cell responses to AZD1222 COVID-19 vaccine. The assay was immunoSEQ multiplex PCR, and TCRdb's table has in-frame clones only and misses some. The sample has 150,000 to 200,000 clones, about 90% seen once; the top ten hold 1.3%. This specimen consisted of peripheral blood, obtained 28 days after the second AZD1222 dose. The receptors here all came from an adult who received the AZD1222 COVID-19 vaccine.

The V gene is TRBV7-3, the J gene TRBJ2-3; 8 bases match TRBD2. The V segment lost 5 bases and the J segment 6 bases; nucleotides outside the gene matches: 13. Germline V gene sequence: CDR1 SGHTA, CDR2 FQGTGA. CDR3 length: 16 residues. The CDR3 DNA sequence: TGTGCCAGCAGCCCGAACCCTAGCGGGCCCCTTGATACGCAGTATTTT. This gives the protein CASSPNPSGPLDTQYF.

The V gene is TRBV5-8, the J gene TRBJ1-6; no clear D. Germline V gives CDR1 SGHTS, CDR2 YDEGEE. V was cut by 4 bases and J by 8 bases, with 7 bases left in between. The CDR3 contains 12 residues. CDR3 protein: CASSPPYSPLHF. CDR3 nucleotide sequence: TGTGCCAGCAGCCCCCCTTATTCACCCCTCCACTTT.

The V gene is TRBV4-2, the J gene TRBJ2-3, with D hard to call. Per germline, CDR1 LGHNA and CDR2 YNFKEQ. The CDR3 covers 15 residues. Deletions cut 1 base from V and 4 bases from J, with 12 bases between. The CDR3 sequence: CASSQGATSSDTQYF. CDR3 DNA: TGTGCCAGCAGCCAAGGGGCTACCTCCTCAGATACGCAGTATTTT.

The chain is built from TRBV7-2 and TRBJ2-1, with 8 bases matching TRBD1. Germline lookup yields CDR1 SGHTA and CDR2 FQGNSA. The trim removed 2 bases at V and 5 bases at J, leaving 8 bases unmatched. This CDR3 is 16 amino acids long. CDR3 bases: TGTGCCAGCAGCTTAACGCGACAGGGGAGACACAATGAGCAGTTCTTC. Its protein product is CASSLTRQGRHNEQFF.

This chain uses TRBV19 with TRBJ2-1; possibly TRBD2 for D (5 bases). V gave up 8 bases and J gave up 6 bases, with 11 bases separating them. Germline values: CDR1 LNHDA, CDR2 SQIVND (reference sequence). The CDR3 runs 12 residues. The CDR3 reads CASARGGNEQFF. The DNA of the CDR3 is TGTGCCAGTGCCCGAGGAGGCAATGAGCAGTTCTTC.

The chain is built from TRBV2 and TRBJ2-1; 10 bases fit TRBD2. The CDR3 sequence is 15 residues long. Trimming took 5 bases from V and 6 from J; bases not matched to a gene: 7. The germline V gene encodes CDR1 SNHLY and CDR2 FYNNEI. The CDR3 loop reads CASSYLAGESNEQFF. DNA for the CDR3: TGTGCCAGCAGTTACCTAGCGGGGGAATCCAATGAGCAGTTCTTC.

This clone was detected only once. The chain joins TRBV29-1 to TRBJ2-1; maybe TRBD2 (6 bases). Germline V lookup: CDR1 SQVTM, CDR2 ANQGSEA. CDR3 length: 15 amino acids. The germline V and J ends were trimmed by 4 bases and 8 bases, with 21 bases remaining between them. The CDR3 DNA reads TGCAGCGTTGTGGGGCTTGGCGGGAAGTTCTATGAGCAGTTCTTC. The encoded protein is CSVVGLGGKFYEQFF.

The chain joins TRBV5-6 to TRBJ1-6; a weak D match, TRBD1 (5 bases). CDR3 size: 16 residues. V shed 3 bases and J shed 9 bases, with 19 bases lying between them. The germline V gene has CDR1 SGHDT and CDR2 YYEEEE. Here the CDR3 reads CASSWRMAGVGSPLHF. CDR3 nucleotide sequence: TGTGCCAGCAGCTGGAGGATGGCGGGGGTTGGTTCACCCCTCCACTTT.

This clone showed up just once. This chain joins TRBV4-1 and TRBJ1-1; the D gene is possibly TRBD1 (5 bases). The V and J ends lost 0 bases and 5 bases respectively, with 13 bases between them. This CDR3 has 15 amino acids. In germline, CDR1 is MGHRA, CDR2 YSYEKL. This CDR3 reads CASSQDSVGATEAFF. The CDR3 region has the DNA TGCGCCAGCAGCCAAGATAGTGTAGGGGCTACTGAAGCTTTCTTT.

V and J are TRBV19 and TRBJ2-1, with 11 bases aligning to TRBD1. The CDR3 has 15 amino acids. J was trimmed by 8 bases and V by 6 bases; bases with no gene match: 9. Germline assignment: CDR1 LNHDA and CDR2 SQIVND (reference sequence). The CDR3 loop is CASRRDRGVMDEQFF. The CDR3 nucleotides are TGTGCCAGTAGGAGGGACAGGGGGGTGATGGATGAGCAGTTCTTC.

The V and J genes are TRBV3-1 (or the pseudogene TRBV3-2) and TRBJ1-1; 7 bases are shared with TRBD1. The CDR3 totals 16 residues. From germline, CDR1 is LGHDT and CDR2 YNNKEL (reference sequence). The ends lost 1 base at V and 4 bases at J; junction bases unmatched: 9. The chain's CDR3 is CASSQGTGHGFTEAFF. The CDR3, as DNA: TGTGCCAGCAGCCAAGGGACAGGCCATGGGTTCACTGAAGCTTTCTTT.

The V and J genes are TRBV13 and TRBJ1-5; no clear D. Trimming took 0 bases from V and 3 from J, leaving 3 bases between them. The CDR3 totals 13 residues. Looked up from germline, CDR1 is PRHDT and CDR2 is FYEKMQ (reference sequence). CDR3 in DNA: TGTGCCAGCAGCTTAGGATTCAATCAGCCCCAGCATTTT. It specifies CASSLGFNQPQHF. Together with reference TRBV13 and TRBJ1-5, the CDR3 gives the full variable domain: AAGVIQSPRHLIKEKRETATLKCYPIPRHDTVYWYQQGPGQDPQFLISFYEKMQSDKGSIPDRFSAQQFSDYHSELNMSSLELGDSALYFCASSLGFNQPQHFGDGTRLSIL.

V usage is TRBV5-5 and J usage is TRBJ2-5, with D possibly being TRBD1 (5 bases). V was cut by 1 base and J by 1 base, with 11 bases left in between. Germline V gives CDR1 SGHKS, CDR2 YYEKEE (reference sequence). The CDR3 has 15 residues. The CDR3 DNA reads as TGTGCCAGCAGCTTGTTTCAGGGCCTCCAAGAGACCCAGTACTTC. This encodes CASSLFQGLQETQYF.

This chain joins TRBV30 and TRBJ2-4; 7 bases agree with TRBD2. V trimming: 1 base; J trimming: 5 bases; junction bases outside the gene matches: 5. CDR3 length: 14 amino acids. The V gene's germline CDR1 is GTSNPN and CDR2 SVGIG (reference sequence). The CDR3 reads CAWSEWGRENIQYF. The CDR3 bases are TGTGCCTGGAGTGAGTGGGGGAGGGAAAACATTCAGTACTTC.

The chain links TRBV30 to TRBJ1-2; D is possibly TRBD1 (5 bases). V lost 5 bases, J lost 5 bases, and 15 bases lay in between. The CDR3 totals 13 residues. From germline, CDR1 is GTSNPN and CDR2 SVGIG (reference sequence). In DNA form, the CDR3 reads TGTGCCTGGGGGGGGTCTGTGGGGTATGGCTACACCTTC. Amino acids: CAWGGSVGYGYTF.

This chain connects TRBV2 to TRBJ2-2; D is perhaps TRBD1 (5 bases). The CDR3 runs to 14 residues. V dropped 7 bases and J dropped 2 bases, with 11 bases sitting between them. Germline V gene data show CDR1 as SNHLY and CDR2 as FYNNEI. CDR3 in DNA: TGTGCCAGCAAGATCGACAGAAACACCGGGGAGCTGTTTTTT. Translated: CASKIDRNTGELFF.

The chain carries TRBV12-3 or TRBV12-4 and TRBJ1-2; D perhaps matches TRBD1 (5 bases). V lost 1 base to trimming and J lost 6 bases, with 6 bases between them. The length of the CDR3 is 12 residues. This CDR3 is CASSLGRDGYTF. The CDR3 DNA sequence: TGTGCCAGCAGTTTAGGCAGGGATGGCTACACCTTC.

This chain joins TRBV7-2 and TRBJ1-1; D is perhaps TRBD1 (6 bases). Trimming removed 5 bases at V and 7 bases at J, with 11 bases between. The CDR3 is 12 amino acids. CDR1 is SGHTA and CDR2 is FQGNSA in the germline V gene. The CDR3, as DNA: TGTGCCAGCAGCGCAGGGGATGATGAAGCTTTCTTT. Encoded protein: CASSAGDDEAFF.

A single count supports this clone. The gene calls are TRBV4-1 and TRBJ2-6; 8 bases are a match to TRBD1. Trimming at V came to 3 bases and at J to 0 bases, leaving 13 bases not matched to a gene. Germline CDR1 is MGHRA and CDR2 is YSYEKL. The CDR3 loop spans 20 amino acids. DNA for the CDR3: TGCGCCAGCAGCCAGCGCTGGGACAGGTCGGCGCCCTCTGGGGCCAACGTCCTGACTTTC. It specifies CASSQRWDRSAPSGANVLTF.

The sample holds a few counts of this clone. This chain links TRBV5-6 with TRBJ1-3, with 9 positions matching TRBD1. V was clipped by 3 bases and J by 7 bases; unmatched bases: 5. This CDR3 region has 14 residues. Germline CDR1 and CDR2: SGHDT and YYEEEE. In DNA, the CDR3 is TGTGCCAGCAGCTCGGACAGGGGAAGGAACACCATATATTTT. Residues: CASSSDRGRNTIYF.